What follows are 3 T cell receptor beta chains derived from one specimen sequenced in a study of preoperative IRX-2 immunotherapy in early breast cancer. The assay was immunoSEQ multiplex PCR, and TCRdb's table has in-frame clones only and misses some. The sample carries 28,000 or so clones, around 89% recorded once. Indicated treatment: preoperative locoregional IRX-2 cytokine immunotherapy. This sample was obtained from a patient treated with IRX-2 immunotherapy. Every receptor here comes from a human donor with breast cancer.

The chain recombines TRBV7-2 with TRBJ2-5, with D hard to call. With 1 base removed from V and 9 bases from J, the gap between germline ends came to 6 bases. Germline loops: CDR1 SGHTA, CDR2 FQGNSA. The CDR3 covers 11 residues. The CDR3 loop is CASSLGRPQYF. The CDR3 coding sequence is TGTGCCAGCAGCTTAGGAAGACCCCAGTACTTC.

The V call is TRBV10-1, the J call TRBJ2-2; perhaps TRBD1 as D (6 bases). Germline V gives CDR1 WNHNN, CDR2 SYGVQD (reference sequence). Trimming pared 5 bases from V and 0 bases from J, leaving 10 bases between. There are 15 residues in the CDR3. CDR3 bases: TGCGCCAGCAGTACAGGGACGGCGAACACCGGGGAGCTGTTTTTT. This codes for CASSTGTANTGELFF.

This clone was seen a single time. This chain's CDR3 is CASSTGLAYEQYF. The DNA for the CDR3 is TGTGCCAGCAGCACCGGGTTAGCCTACGAGCAGTACTTC. The V gene is TRBV5-4, the J gene TRBJ2-7; D ambiguous. Germline V lookup: CDR1 SGHNT, CDR2 YYREEE (reference sequence). The ends were cut back, 4 bases at V and 2 bases at J, with 10 bases in the middle. The length of the CDR3 is 13 residues. The full variable domain, completed using reference TRBV5-4 and TRBJ2-7, is ETGVTQSPTHLIKTRGQQVTLRCSSQSGHNTVSWYQQALGQGPQFIFQYYREEENGRGNFPPRFSGLQFPNYSSELNVNALELDDSALYLCASSTGLAYEQYFGPGTRLTVT.